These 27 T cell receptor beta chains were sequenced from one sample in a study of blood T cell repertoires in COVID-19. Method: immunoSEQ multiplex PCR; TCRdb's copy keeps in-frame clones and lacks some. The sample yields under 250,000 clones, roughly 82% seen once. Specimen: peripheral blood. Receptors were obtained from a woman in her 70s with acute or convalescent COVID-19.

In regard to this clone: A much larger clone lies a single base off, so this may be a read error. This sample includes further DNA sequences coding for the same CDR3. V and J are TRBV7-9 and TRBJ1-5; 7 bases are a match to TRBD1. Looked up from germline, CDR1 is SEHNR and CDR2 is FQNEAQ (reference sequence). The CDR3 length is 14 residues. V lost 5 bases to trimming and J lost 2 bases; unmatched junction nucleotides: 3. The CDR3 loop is CASSLGQGNQPQHF. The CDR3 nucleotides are TGTGCCAGCAGCCTAGGACAGGGCAATCAGCCCCAGCATTTT.

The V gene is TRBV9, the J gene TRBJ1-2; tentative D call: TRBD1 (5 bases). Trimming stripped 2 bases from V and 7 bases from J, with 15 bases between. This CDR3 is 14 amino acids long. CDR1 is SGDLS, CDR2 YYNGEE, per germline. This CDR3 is CASSVGRGPGGYTF. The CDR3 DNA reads TGTGCCAGCAGCGTCGGGCGGGGCCCGGGTGGCTACACCTTC.

The CDR3 nucleotides read TGCGCCAGCAGCTTGGAGCTCGGTTCACCCCTCCACTTT. It encodes CASSLELGSPLHF. The V and J genes are TRBV5-1 and TRBJ1-6, with D uncertain. Germline loops: CDR1 SGHRS, CDR2 YFSETQ. The ends were cut back, 0 bases at V and 9 bases at J, with 7 bases in the middle. The CDR3 spans 13 residues.

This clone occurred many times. CDR3 protein: CASRLVEQFF. CDR3 coding DNA: TGTGCCAGCAGACTAGTTGAGCAGTTCTTC. V and J are TRBV2 and TRBJ2-1, with a possible D match to TRBD2 (5 bases). Looked up from germline, CDR1 is SNHLY and CDR2 is FYNNEI. The V gene lost 6 bases and the J gene lost 9 bases, with 6 bases spanning the gap. This CDR3 has 10 residues.

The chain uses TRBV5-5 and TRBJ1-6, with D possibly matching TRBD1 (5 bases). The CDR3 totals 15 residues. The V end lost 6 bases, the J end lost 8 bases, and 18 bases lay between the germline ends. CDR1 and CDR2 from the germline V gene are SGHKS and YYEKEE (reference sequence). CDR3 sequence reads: CASNPLGAADSPLHF. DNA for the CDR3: TGTGCCAGCAACCCATTAGGGGCCGCGGATTCACCCCTCCACTTT.

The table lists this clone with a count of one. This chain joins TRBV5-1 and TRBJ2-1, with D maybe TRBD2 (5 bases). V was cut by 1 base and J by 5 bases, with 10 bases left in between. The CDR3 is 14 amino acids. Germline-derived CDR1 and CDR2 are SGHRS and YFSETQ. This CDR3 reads CASSLSGNNNEQFF. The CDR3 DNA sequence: TGCGCCAGCAGCTTGAGCGGTAATAACAATGAGCAGTTCTTC.

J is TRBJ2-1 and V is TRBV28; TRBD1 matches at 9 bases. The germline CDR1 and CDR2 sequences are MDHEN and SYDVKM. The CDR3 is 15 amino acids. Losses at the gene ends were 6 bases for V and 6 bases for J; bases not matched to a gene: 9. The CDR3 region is CASSTGTGRINEQFF. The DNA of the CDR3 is TGTGCCAGCAGCACCGGGACAGGGAGAATCAATGAGCAGTTCTTC. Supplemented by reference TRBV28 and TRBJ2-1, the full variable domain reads DVKVTQSSRYLVKRTGEKVFLECVQDMDHENMFWYRQDPGLGLRLIYFSYDVKMKEKGDIPEGYSVSREKKERFSLILESASTNQTSMYLCASSTGTGRINEQFFGPGTRLTVL.

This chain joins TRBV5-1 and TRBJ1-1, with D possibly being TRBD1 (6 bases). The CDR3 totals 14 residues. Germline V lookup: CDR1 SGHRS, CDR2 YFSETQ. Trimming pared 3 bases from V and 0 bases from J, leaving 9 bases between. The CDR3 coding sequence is TGCGCCAGCAGCTCACAGGGCTTGAACACTGAAGCTTTCTTT. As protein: CASSSQGLNTEAFF.

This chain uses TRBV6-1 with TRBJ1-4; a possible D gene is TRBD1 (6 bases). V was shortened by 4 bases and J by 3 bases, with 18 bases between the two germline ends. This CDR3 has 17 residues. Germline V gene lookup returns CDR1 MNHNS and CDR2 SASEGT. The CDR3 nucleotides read TGTGCCAGCAGTGCCCTATTCGGCGGGGGCTCTAATGAAAAACTGTTTTTT. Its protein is CASSALFGGGSNEKLFF.

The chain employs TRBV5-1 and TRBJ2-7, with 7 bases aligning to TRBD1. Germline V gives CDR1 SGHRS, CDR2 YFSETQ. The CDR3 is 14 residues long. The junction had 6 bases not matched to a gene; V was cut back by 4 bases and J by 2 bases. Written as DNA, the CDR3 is TGCGCCAGCAGCCCCCAGGGGGAGCCCTACGAGCAGTACTTC. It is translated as CASSPQGEPYEQYF.

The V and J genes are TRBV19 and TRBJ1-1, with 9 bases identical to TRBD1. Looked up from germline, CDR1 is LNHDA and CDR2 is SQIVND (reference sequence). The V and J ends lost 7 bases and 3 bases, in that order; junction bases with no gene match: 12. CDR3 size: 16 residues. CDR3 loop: CASNTDRGVGYTEAFF. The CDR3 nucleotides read TGTGCCAGTAATACGGACAGGGGAGTTGGGTACACTGAAGCTTTCTTT.

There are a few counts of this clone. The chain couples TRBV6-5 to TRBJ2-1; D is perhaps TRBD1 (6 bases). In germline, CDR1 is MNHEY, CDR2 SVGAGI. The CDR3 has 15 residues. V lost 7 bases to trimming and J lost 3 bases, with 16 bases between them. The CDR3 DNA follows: TGTGCCAGCAAACCACCCCCAGGGGACTACAATGAGCAGTTCTTC. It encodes CASKPPPGDYNEQFF.

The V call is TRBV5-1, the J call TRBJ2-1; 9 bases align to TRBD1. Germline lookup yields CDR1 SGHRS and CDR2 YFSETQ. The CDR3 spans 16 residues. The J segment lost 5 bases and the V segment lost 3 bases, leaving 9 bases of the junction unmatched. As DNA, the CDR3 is TGCGCCAGCAGCTGGACACCCGGGACAGGGAACAATGAGCAGTTCTTC. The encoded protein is CASSWTPGTGNNEQFF.

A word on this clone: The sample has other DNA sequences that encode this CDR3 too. The CDR3 reads CASSPAGNTEAFF. The CDR3, as DNA: TGTGCCAGCTCACCGGCAGGGAACACTGAAGCTTTCTTT. The chain recombines TRBV18 with TRBJ1-1; D remains unclear. Germline V lookup: CDR1 KGHSH, CDR2 LQKENI. The CDR3 totals 13 residues. The V gene lost 3 bases and the J gene lost 1 base, with 6 bases spanning the gap.

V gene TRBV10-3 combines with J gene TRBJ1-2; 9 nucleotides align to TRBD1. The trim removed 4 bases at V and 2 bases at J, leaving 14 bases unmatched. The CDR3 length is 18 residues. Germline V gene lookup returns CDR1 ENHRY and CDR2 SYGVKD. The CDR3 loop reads CAISALGGQGLVNYGYTF. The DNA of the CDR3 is TGTGCCATCAGTGCGTTGGGGGGACAGGGATTAGTGAACTATGGCTACACCTTC.

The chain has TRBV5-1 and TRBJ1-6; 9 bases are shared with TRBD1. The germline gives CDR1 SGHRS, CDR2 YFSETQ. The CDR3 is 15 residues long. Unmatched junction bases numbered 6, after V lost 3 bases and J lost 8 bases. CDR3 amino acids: CASSSGTGYDSPLHF. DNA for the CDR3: TGCGCCAGCAGCTCAGGGACAGGGTACGATTCACCCCTCCACTTT.

In nucleotides, the CDR3 is TGCGCCAGCAGCTTGTGGGGAGAAAGCACAGATACGCAGTATTTT. Translation gives CASSLWGESTDTQYF. The chain recombines TRBV5-1 with TRBJ2-3, with a tentative D call TRBD2 (5 bases). CDR1 is SGHRS and CDR2 is YFSETQ in the germline V gene. CDR3 length equals 15 residues. The V end was cut by 1 base, the J end by 0 bases, with 9 bases between.

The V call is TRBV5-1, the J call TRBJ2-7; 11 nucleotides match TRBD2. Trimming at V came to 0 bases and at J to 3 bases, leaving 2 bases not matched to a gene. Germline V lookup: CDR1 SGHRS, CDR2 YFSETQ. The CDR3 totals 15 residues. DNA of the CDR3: TGCGCCAGCAGCTTGGCCCTAGCGGGGGGCTACGAGCAGTACTTC. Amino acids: CASSLALAGGYEQYF. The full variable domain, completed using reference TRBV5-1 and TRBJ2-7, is KAGVTQTPRYLIKTRGQQVTLSCSPISGHRSVSWYQQTPGQGLQFLFEYFSETQRNKGNFPGRFSGRQFSNSRSEMNVSTLELGDSALYLCASSLALAGGYEQYFGPGTRLTVT.

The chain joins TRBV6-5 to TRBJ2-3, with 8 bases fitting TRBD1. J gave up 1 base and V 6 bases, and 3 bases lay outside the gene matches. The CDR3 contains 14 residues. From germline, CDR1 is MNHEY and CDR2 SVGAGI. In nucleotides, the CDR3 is TGTGCCAGCAGGATGACAGGGGGCACAGATACGCAGTATTTT. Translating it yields CASRMTGGTDTQYF.

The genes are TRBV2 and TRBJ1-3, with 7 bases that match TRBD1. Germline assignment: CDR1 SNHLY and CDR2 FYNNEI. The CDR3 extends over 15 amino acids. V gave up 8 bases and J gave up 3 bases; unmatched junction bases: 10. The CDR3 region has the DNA TGTGCCAGCTGGGGGAGGCAGGGGGATGGAAACACCATATATTTT. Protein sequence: CASWGRQGDGNTIYF.

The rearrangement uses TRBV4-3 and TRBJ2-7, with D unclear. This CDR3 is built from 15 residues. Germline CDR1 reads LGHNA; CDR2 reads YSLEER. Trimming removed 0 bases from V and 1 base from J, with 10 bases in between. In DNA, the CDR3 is TGCGCCAGCAGCCAAGATCTGGCAGTTTCCTACGAGCAGTACTTC. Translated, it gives CASSQDLAVSYEQYF.

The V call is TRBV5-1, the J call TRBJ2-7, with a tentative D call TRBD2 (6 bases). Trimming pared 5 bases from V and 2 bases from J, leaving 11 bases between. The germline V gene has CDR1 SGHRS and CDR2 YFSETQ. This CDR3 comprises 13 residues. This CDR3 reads CASREGWTYEQYF. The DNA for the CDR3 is TGCGCCAGCAGGGAGGGGTGGACCTACGAGCAGTACTTC.

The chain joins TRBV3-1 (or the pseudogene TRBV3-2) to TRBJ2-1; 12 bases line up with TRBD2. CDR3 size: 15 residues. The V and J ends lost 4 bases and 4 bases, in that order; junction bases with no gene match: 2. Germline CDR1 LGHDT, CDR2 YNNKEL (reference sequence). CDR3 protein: CASSPTSGGYNEQFF. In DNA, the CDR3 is TGTGCCAGCAGCCCGACTAGCGGGGGTTACAATGAGCAGTTCTTC.

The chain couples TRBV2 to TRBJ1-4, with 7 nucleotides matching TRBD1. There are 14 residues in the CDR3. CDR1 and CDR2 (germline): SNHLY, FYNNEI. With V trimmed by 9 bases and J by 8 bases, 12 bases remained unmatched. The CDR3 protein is CASRQGSSSEKLFF. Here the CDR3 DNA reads TGTGCCAGTAGACAGGGATCCTCATCGGAAAAACTGTTTTTT.

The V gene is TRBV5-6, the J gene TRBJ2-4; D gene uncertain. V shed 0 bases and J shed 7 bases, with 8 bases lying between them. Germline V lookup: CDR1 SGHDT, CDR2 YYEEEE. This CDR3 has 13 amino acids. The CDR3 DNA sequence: TGTGCCAGCAGCTTGGATCCAGATAACATTCAGTACTTC. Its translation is CASSLDPDNIQYF.

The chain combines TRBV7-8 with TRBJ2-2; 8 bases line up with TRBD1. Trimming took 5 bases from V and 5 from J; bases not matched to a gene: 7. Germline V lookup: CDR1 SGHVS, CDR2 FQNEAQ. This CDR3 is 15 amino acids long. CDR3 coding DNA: TGTGCCAGCAGCCGGACAGGGTTTAGGACCGGGGAGCTGTTTTTT. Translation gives CASSRTGFRTGELFF.

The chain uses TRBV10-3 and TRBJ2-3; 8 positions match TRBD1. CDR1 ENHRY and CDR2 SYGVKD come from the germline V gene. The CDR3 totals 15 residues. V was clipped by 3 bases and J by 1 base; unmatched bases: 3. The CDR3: CAISDRGRGTDTQYF. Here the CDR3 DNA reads TGTGCCATCAGTGACAGGGGGCGCGGCACAGATACGCAGTATTTT.